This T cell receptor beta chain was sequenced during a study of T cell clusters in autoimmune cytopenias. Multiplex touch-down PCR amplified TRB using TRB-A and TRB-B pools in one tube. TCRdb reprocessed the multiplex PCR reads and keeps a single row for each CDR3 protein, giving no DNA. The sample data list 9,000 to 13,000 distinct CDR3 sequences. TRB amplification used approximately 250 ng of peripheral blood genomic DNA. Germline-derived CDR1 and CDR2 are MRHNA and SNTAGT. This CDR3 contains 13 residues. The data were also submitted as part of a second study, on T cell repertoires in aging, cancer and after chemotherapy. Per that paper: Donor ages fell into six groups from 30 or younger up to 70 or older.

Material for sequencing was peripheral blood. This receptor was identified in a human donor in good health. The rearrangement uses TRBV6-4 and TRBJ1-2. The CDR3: CAITPGREDGYTF.